This T cell receptor (beta chain) came from a study of T cells in Graves' hyperthyroidism and ophthalmopathy. The overall study: Prior to any treatment, at the point of initial diagnosis, peripheral blood was collected.

Authors of the study amplified TCR beta CDR3 regions from RNA transcripts. The HTBI primer set was used in a first-round RT-PCR of the TCR CDR3. TCRdb re-called the multiplex PCR reads with MiXCR, one entry per CDR3 protein. The sample yields 400,000 to 500,000 distinct CDR3 sequences, approximately 14% seen once. Patients aged 18 to 65 had newly diagnosed hyperthyroidism that had lasted under 2 months. The CDR3 is 16 residues long. Germline loops: CDR1 LNHDA, CDR2 SQIVND (reference sequence). With 5 bases clipped from V and 6 bases from J, the junction kept 13 bases outside the gene matches. Many counts were recorded for this clonotype.

This chain joins TRBV19 and TRBJ1-1; TRBD1 agrees at 9 bases. This clonotype was obtained from a young woman with Graves' hyperthyroidism. Sequenced sample: blood. The chain's CDR3 is CASSGRSTGGGSEAFF. CDR3 nucleotides: TGTGCCAGTAGTGGGCGAAGTACAGGGGGCGGCTCTGAAGCTTTCTTT. Complete variable domain (other parts from reference TRBV19 and TRBJ1-1): DGGITQSPKYLFRKEGQNVTLSCEQNLNHDAMYWYRQDPGQGLRLIYYSQIVNDFQKGDIAEGYSVSREKKESFPLTVTSAQKNPTAFYLCASSGRSTGGGSEAFFGQGTRLTVV.